The rows below give T cell receptor beta chains drawn from one sample of a study of control samples from healthy donors and cancer patients. Some clones are missing from TCRdb's copy, which holds only in-frame ones; the method was immunoSEQ multiplex PCR. In all, the sample yields 150,000 to 200,000 clones. Sequenced sample: blood. The receptor source for this set is a woman in her 30s in good health. Both conserved end residues are part of each CDR3. The D gene is left open where the match is weak.

TRBJ1-3 TRBV7-9 - CASSRDSLSGNTIYF TGTGCCAGCAGCCGAGACAGTCTCTCTGGAAACACCATATATTTT
TRBJ1-1 TRBV7-8 - CASSYQKLNTEAFF TGTGCCAGCAGCTATCAAAAACTGAACACTGAAGCTTTCTTT
TRBJ1-4 TRBV5-8 - CASSFKIGGSGKLFF TGTGCCAGCAGCTTTAAGATAGGAGGGAGCGGAAAACTGTTTTTT
TRBJ2-5 TRBV19 TRBD1 CASAPGQTYQETQYF TGTGCCAGCGCCCCGGGACAGACGTACCAAGAGACCCAGTACTTC
TRBJ2-7 TRBV19 - CASSNPRTATYEQYF TGTGCCAGTAGTAACCCCCGGACAGCCACCTACGAGCAGTACTTC
TRBJ2-1 TRBV4-1 TRBD2 CASSRTSGGMGYNEQFF TGCGCCAGCAGCCGCACTAGCGGGGGGATGGGGTACAATGAGCAGTTCTTC
TRBJ1-2 TRBV27 - CASSLSGTRGYTF TGTGCCAGCAGTTTATCAGGGACCCGAGGCTACACCTTC
TRBJ2-7 TRBV7-2 - CASSLTRVGDEQYF TGTGCCAGCAGCCTCACCCGGGTGGGGGACGAGCAGTACTTC
TRBJ1-5 TRBV11-2 - CASSTGTPGVQPQHF TGTGCCAGCAGCACCGGGACTCCCGGGGTTCAGCCCCAGCATTTT
TRBJ1-4 TRBV2 - CASTEGGTSTNEKLFF TGTGCCAGCACGGAAGGCGGGACGTCAACTAATGAAAAACTGTTTTTT
TRBJ2-1 TRBV5-4 - CASSSGGVNEQFF TGTGCCAGCAGCTCCGGGGGTGTGAATGAGCAGTTCTTC
TRBJ1-6 TRBV21-1 - CASSKGGKGPPNSPLHF TGTGCCAGCAGCAAAGGGGGGAAGGGCCCCCCTAATTCACCCCTCCACTTT
TRBJ1-5 TRBV2 TRBD1 CASRNRGDQPQHF TGTGCCAGCCGAAACAGGGGGGATCAGCCCCAGCATTTT
TRBJ1-6 TRBV28 - CASSPSGHGNSPLHF TGTGCCAGCAGTCCCTCCGGCCACGGTAATTCACCCCTCCACTTT
TRBJ2-7 TRBV25-1 - CASSELAGSSYEQYF TGTGCCAGCAGTGAATTAGCCGGGTCCTCCTACGAGCAGTACTTC
TRBJ1-2 TRBV7-9 TRBD1 CASSNRGQDGYTF TGTGCCAGCAGTAACAGGGGGCAGGATGGCTACACCTTC
TRBJ1-1 TRBV5-1 - CASSLFPTDTFF TGCGCCAGCAGCTTGTTCCCCACCGATACTTTCTTT
TRBJ1-2 TRBV20-1 TRBD1 CSGTGAYGYTF TGCAGTGGCACAGGGGCCTATGGCTACACCTTC
TRBJ1-4 TRBV27 - CASRTFRGLDDEKLFF TGTGCCAGCAGGACATTTCGAGGTTTAGATGATGAAAAACTGTTTTTT
TRBJ2-7 TRBV5-8 - CASSLTDASYEQYF TGTGCCAGCAGCTTGACAGACGCCTCCTACGAGCAGTACTTC
TRBJ2-2 TRBV27 TRBD1 CASSLWTRTGGTGELFF TGTGCCAGCAGTTTATGGACTCGGACAGGGGGCACCGGGGAGCTGTTTTTT
TRBJ2-3 TRBV4-2 - CASSQGEGAATDTQYF TGTGCCAGCAGCCAAGGAGAAGGAGCGGCTACAGATACGCAGTATTTT
TRBJ1-1 TRBV3-1/TRBV3-2 TRBD1 CASSQDSDGRGEAFF TGTGCCAGCAGCCAAGACTCGGACGGCAGGGGGGAAGCTTTCTTT
TRBJ2-2 TRBV9 - CASSEPRDTAVTGELFF TGTGCCAGCAGCGAGCCCCGGGACACCGCGGTGACCGGGGAGCTGTTTTTT
TRBJ1-2 TRBV6-5 TRBD1 CASLRGQGPYGYTF TGTGCCAGCCTGCGGGGACAGGGACCCTATGGCTACACCTTC
TRBJ1-1 TRBV4-2 - CASSRQRTEAFF TGTGCCAGCAGCCGACAGAGGACTGAAGCTTTCTTT
TRBJ1-1 TRBV6-2/TRBV6-3 - CASSFRSEAFF TGTGCCAGCAGTTTTAGGTCTGAAGCTTTCTTT
TRBJ2-7 TRBV19 - CASSIGTRSFSYEQYF TGTGCCAGTAGTATAGGAACTAGGTCCTTCTCCTACGAGCAGTACTTC
TRBJ2-7 TRBV7-9 - CASTKERSYEQYF TGTGCCAGCACCAAAGAAAGATCCTACGAGCAGTACTTC
TRBJ1-1 TRBV9 - CASSVYGPLNTEAFF TGTGCCAGCAGCGTATACGGTCCATTGAACACTGAAGCTTTCTTT
TRBJ1-2 TRBV28 TRBD1 CASRSTAGGNYGYTF TGTGCCAGCAGGTCGACGGCAGGGGGGAACTATGGCTACACCTTC
TRBJ1-3 TRBV6-5 - CASSYAGRSGNTIYF TGTGCCAGCAGTTATGCGGGTCGCTCTGGAAACACCATATATTTT
TRBJ1-4 TRBV30 - CAWNRQLNEKLFF TGTGCCTGGAATCGACAGCTTAATGAAAAACTGTTTTTT
TRBJ2-4 TRBV2 TRBD2 CASSEGGRGRGGLPYF TGTGCCAGCAGTGAAGGGGGTCGGGGGCGGGGGGGCCTTCCTTACTTC
TRBJ2-5 TRBV7-6 - CASSLVGGQETQYF TGTGCCAGCAGCTTAGTGGGGGGACAAGAGACCCAGTACTTC
TRBJ1-1 TRBV4-1 - CASSQEIRLNTEAFF TGCGCCAGCAGCCAAGAAATCAGACTGAACACTGAAGCTTTCTTT
TRBJ2-7 TRBV7-2 TRBD2 CASSPRSPSGGAGYEQYF TGTGCCAGCAGCCCCCGATCTCCTAGCGGGGGGGCCGGGTACGAGCAGTACTTC
TRBJ1-1 TRBV14 - CASSQDQASAEAFF TGTGCCAGCAGCCAAGATCAGGCCTCGGCTGAAGCTTTCTTT
TRBJ1-2 TRBV16 - CASSQFRQGHGYTF TGTGCCAGCAGCCAATTCAGGCAGGGTCATGGCTACACCTTC
TRBJ1-5 TRBV7-9 TRBD1 CASSATGGFQPQHF TGTGCCAGCAGCGCTACAGGGGGCTTTCAGCCCCAGCATTTT
TRBJ1-3 TRBV7-9 - CASSLEQFPGPLSIF TGTGCCAGCAGCTTAGAGCAGTTCCCGGGACCACTGAGTATATTT
TRBJ1-1 TRBV7-9 TRBD1 CASSLRTGVNTEAFF TGTGCCAGCAGCCTCCGGACAGGAGTAAACACTGAAGCTTTCTTT
TRBJ2-2 TRBV24-1 TRBD1 CATRGDRLNTGELFF TGTGCCACCAGGGGGGACAGGTTGAACACCGGGGAGCTGTTTTTT
TRBJ1-1 TRBV11-3 - CASSPLGGANTEAFF TGTGCCAGCAGCCCCCTTGGGGGCGCGAACACTGAAGCTTTCTTT
TRBJ1-6 TRBV7-8 - CASSLGSSYNSPLHF TGTGCCAGCAGCTTGGGTTCCTCCTATAATTCACCCCTCCACTTT
TRBJ1-1 TRBV7-9 - CASSLGRAEAFF TGTGCCAGCAGCTTAGGCAGGGCTGAAGCTTTCTTT
TRBJ1-4 TRBV11-2 TRBD1 CASSPDRVNEKLFF TGTGCCAGCAGCCCTGACAGGGTTAATGAAAAACTGTTTTTT
TRBJ1-1 TRBV20-1 - CSALYTEAFF TGCAGTGCTTTATACACTGAAGCTTTCTTT
TRBJ1-5 TRBV6-5 TRBD1 CASRHRTGNQPQHF TGTGCCAGCAGGCACCGGACAGGGAATCAGCCCCAGCATTTT
TRBJ2-4 TRBV28 - CASRKDGAKNIQYF TGTGCCAGCCGAAAAGATGGGGCCAAAAACATTCAGTACTTC
TRBJ2-2 TRBV4-3 TRBD2 CASSQDYSGGPNTGELFF TGCGCCAGCAGCCAAGACTATAGCGGGGGCCCGAACACCGGGGAGCTGTTTTTT
TRBJ2-7 TRBV11-2 - CASSSAYEQYF TGTGCCAGCAGCTCCGCCTACGAGCAGTACTTC
TRBJ2-3 TRBV7-6 - CASSLIYLGVTDTQYF TGTGCCAGCAGCTTAATCTATCTAGGGGTCACAGATACGCAGTATTTT
TRBJ2-7 TRBV7-2 - CASSLEQGPTYEQYF TGTGCCAGCAGCTTAGAACAGGGTCCCACCTACGAGCAGTACTTC
TRBJ2-5 TRBV4-1 TRBD1 CASSRGTGIQETQYF TGCGCCAGCAGCCGGGGGACAGGGATCCAAGAGACCCAGTACTTC